The 14 T cell receptor beta chains presented below share a single source sample, sequenced in a study of cytomegalovirus exposure and HLA in healthy donors. Amplification used 60 Vbeta primers and 13 Jbeta primers. Profiled with immunoSEQ multiplex PCR; TCRdb holds only in-frame clones, not every one. The sample carries approximately 100,000 clones, roughly 79% recorded once. Sequencing used PBMCs. Receptors were obtained from a woman in her twenties or thirties in good health and CMV-seronegative.

This chain joins TRBV6-1 and TRBJ1-5, with D maybe TRBD1 (5 bases). V lost 1 base, J lost 6 bases, and 19 bases lay in between. Germline CDR1 is MNHNS and CDR2 is SASEGT. The CDR3 spans 17 residues. The CDR3 sequence: CASSEVAAAGFGQPQHF. CDR3 DNA sequence: TGTGCCAGCAGTGAAGTAGCCGCCGCAGGGTTTGGTCAGCCCCAGCATTTT.

V gene TRBV5-6 combines with J gene TRBJ2-1; D gene uncertain. This CDR3 spans 13 amino acids. Germline V gene data show CDR1 as SGHDT and CDR2 as YYEEEE. Trimming took off 4 bases at V and 7 bases at J, with 12 bases between the two ends. The CDR3 DNA reads as TGTGCCAGCAGCCCCCTTTCTAGAAATGAGCAGTTCTTC. Translating gives CASSPLSRNEQFF.

This clone has just a few counts. The rearrangement uses TRBV18 and TRBJ2-7; tentatively, D is TRBD2 (7 bases). CDR1 and CDR2 (germline): KGHSH, LQKENI. The CDR3 has 14 amino acids. Trimming removed 6 bases at V and 2 bases at J, with 14 bases between. The CDR3 DNA follows: TGTGCCAGCTCCCAGGCCGGGGGGCCCTACGAGCAGTACTTC. This gives the protein CASSQAGGPYEQYF.

The chain links TRBV19 to TRBJ1-5; D not resolved. The ends were cut back, 3 bases at V and 0 bases at J, with 6 bases in the middle. Germline CDR1 reads LNHDA; CDR2 reads SQIVND (reference sequence). This CDR3 is built from 14 residues. In DNA, the CDR3 is TGTGCCAGTAGTATCGCGGTTAGCAATCAGCCCCAGCATTTT. Its protein product is CASSIAVSNQPQHF.

This rearrangement joins TRBV7-2 to TRBJ2-6, with TRBD2 matching 7 bases. J gave up 0 bases and V 1 base, and 9 bases lay outside the gene matches. The CDR3 has 19 amino acids. Germline V lookup: CDR1 SGHTA, CDR2 FQGNSA. Here the CDR3 DNA reads TGTGCCAGCAGCTTAGGAGGCGGGGGAGGCCTCTCTGGGGCCAACGTCCTGACTTTC. It specifies CASSLGGGGGLSGANVLTF.

The chain carries TRBV21-1 and TRBJ1-6. TRBV21-1 has pseudogene status. The CDR3 spans 17 residues. The DNA for the CDR3 is TGTGCCAGCAGCAAAGTTAGTCATAAAAGTGATAATTCACCCCTCCACTTT. Translating it yields CASSKVSHKSDNSPLHF.

The chain employs TRBV5-1 and TRBJ1-4; 10 bases agree with TRBD1. V gave up 5 bases and J gave up 7 bases; unmatched junction bases: 5. This CDR3 has 14 amino acids. CDR1 and CDR2 (germline): SGHRS, YFSETQ. The CDR3 coding sequence is TGCGCCAGCAGTTGGGACAGGGGTACTGAAAAACTGTTTTTT. Amino acid sequence: CASSWDRGTEKLFF. The variable domain in full, completed from reference TRBV5-1 and TRBJ1-4, reads KAGVTQTPRYLIKTRGQQVTLSCSPISGHRSVSWYQQTPGQGLQFLFEYFSETQRNKGNFPGRFSGRQFSNSRSEMNVSTLELGDSALYLCASSWDRGTEKLFFGSGTQLSVL.

This sequence joins TRBV11-2 and TRBJ2-7; maybe TRBD1 (5 bases). V lost 2 bases, J lost 11 bases, and 22 bases lay in between. The CDR3 runs 15 residues. Germline V gene data show CDR1 as SGHAT and CDR2 as FQNNGV. CDR3: CASSLSLGRAEREYF. Here the CDR3 DNA reads TGTGCCAGCAGCTTATCCTTGGGGCGTGCTGAAAGGGAGTACTTC.

The rearrangement links TRBV5-6 to TRBJ1-1; D is uncertain. The CDR3 covers 15 residues. Germline V gene sequence: CDR1 SGHDT, CDR2 YYEEEE. V was shortened by 2 bases and J by 1 base, with 12 bases between the two germline ends. DNA for the CDR3: TGTGCCAGCAGCTTAGAGGGCACGGGGAACACTGAAGCTTTCTTT. As protein: CASSLEGTGNTEAFF. Full variable domain (outside the CDR3, taken from reference TRBV5-6 and TRBJ1-1): DAGVTQSPTHLIKTRGQQVTLRCSPKSGHDTVSWYQQALGQGPQFIFQYYEEEERQRGNFPDRFSGHQFPNYSSELNVNALLLGDSALYLCASSLEGTGNTEAFFGQGTRLTVV.

J is TRBJ1-1 and V is TRBV19, with TRBD1 matching over 8 bases. CDR1 and CDR2 (germline): LNHDA, SQIVND (reference sequence). Trimming cost V 5 bases and J 6 bases; bases outside gene matches: 8. This CDR3 contains 14 residues. Here the CDR3 DNA reads TGTGCCAGTAGTCTCCAGGGGGCGCTGGCTGAAGCTTTCTTT. Its protein product is CASSLQGALAEAFF. Together with reference TRBV19 and TRBJ1-1, the CDR3 gives the full variable domain: DGGITQSPKYLFRKEGQNVTLSCEQNLNHDAMYWYRQDPGQGLRLIYYSQIVNDFQKGDIAEGYSVSREKKESFPLTVTSAQKNPTAFYLCASSLQGALAEAFFGQGTRLTVV.

The V gene is TRBV11-3, the J gene TRBJ2-3, with TRBD1 matching 7 bases. The germline gives CDR1 SGHNT, CDR2 YENEEA. This CDR3 spans 13 amino acids. Trimming removed 4 bases from V and 6 bases from J; junction bases left unmatched: 4. CDR3: CASSSDRADTQYF. The CDR3 coding sequence is TGTGCCAGCAGCTCTGACAGGGCGGATACGCAGTATTTT.

This chain links TRBV6-5 with TRBJ1-6, with 7 bases that match TRBD1. Germline lookup yields CDR1 MNHEY and CDR2 SVGAGI. The CDR3 consists of 11 residues. J gave up 16 bases and V 5 bases, and 5 bases lay outside the gene matches. This CDR3 is CASSGGTELHF. The DNA of the CDR3 is TGTGCCAGCAGTGGCGGGACAGAGCTCCACTTT.

J is TRBJ1-2 and V is TRBV29-1; 9 bases fit TRBD1. CDR3 length: 13 residues. J was trimmed by 3 bases and V by 6 bases; bases with no gene match: 5. Germline V gene lookup returns CDR1 SQVTM and CDR2 ANQGSEA. Here the CDR3 DNA reads TGCAGCGTCCTGGACAGGGGAGACTATGGCTACACCTTC. It codes for CSVLDRGDYGYTF. Full variable domain (rest looked up from reference TRBV29-1 and TRBJ1-2): SAVISQKPSRDICQRGTSLTIQCQVDSQVTMMFWYRQQPGQSLTLIATANQGSEATYESGFVIDKFPISRPNLTFSTLTVSNMSPEDSSIYLCSVLDRGDYGYTFGSGTRLTVV.

This chain connects TRBV6-5 to TRBJ1-6; 9 bases map to TRBD1. Losses at the gene ends were 7 bases for V and 9 bases for J; bases not matched to a gene: 7. CDR3 length: 14 residues. Germline V gives CDR1 MNHEY, CDR2 SVGAGI. The CDR3 DNA reads as TGTGCCAGCAAGCGGACAGGGGTGATTTCACCCCTCCACTTT. Amino acid sequence: CASKRTGVISPLHF.